The clone carrying this T cell receptor (beta chain) was picked up a small number of times. This CDR3 spans 15 amino acids. The germline V gene encodes CDR1 LGHNA and CDR2 YNFKEQ. V was pared by 0 bases and J by 6 bases, with 12 bases between. Authors' data handling: Quantification of nucleated cells was approximated via reference gene primer amplification. Profiled with immunoSEQ multiplex PCR; TCRdb holds only in-frame clones, not every one. V and J calls plus clone size are reproduced from that table; the DNA served to infer D and trimming. Among about 68,000 clones listed, over 75% were seen once. One Seattle source followed patients from active infection through their disease course. The record originates from a study of blood T cell repertoires in COVID-19. Across the whole study: The origin of the acute and convalescent COVID-19 samples was the United States, Italy and Spain. From T cells, B-cell-depleted T cells, or PBMCs came the material, which was cDNA or gDNA.

The chain recombines TRBV4-2 with TRBJ1-5; TRBD1 might be the D (5 bases). The sequenced sample consisted of peripheral blood. The TCR originated in a middle-aged man with COVID-19, enrolled during active disease. The CDR3 loop reads CASSQDEQGLQPQHF. The CDR3 DNA sequence: TGTGCCAGCAGCCAAGATGAGCAGGGCCTTCAGCCCCAGCATTTT.